The 26 T cell receptor beta chains in this list originate from one sample, sequenced in a study of blood T cell repertoires in COVID-19. Sequenced by immunoSEQ multiplex PCR; TCRdb stores in-frame clones only, minus some. This sample carries some 190,000 clones, roughly nine tenths of them seen once, and the ten largest clones take approximately 2.5%. Sequencing was done on a sample of PBMCs or T cells enriched from blood (not recorded which). The receptors originated from a woman between 35 and 50 years old with acute COVID-19.

The chain joins TRBV6-5 to TRBJ2-7; no clear D. V dropped 0 bases and J dropped 5 bases, with 11 bases sitting between them. Looked up from germline, CDR1 is MNHEY and CDR2 is SVGAGI. The CDR3 runs 14 residues. CDR3 residues: CASSYSSRNDEQYF. CDR3 bases: TGTGCCAGCAGTTACTCGTCTAGGAACGACGAGCAGTACTTC.

The J gene is TRBJ1-3, the V gene TRBV2; D is unresolved. The CDR3 totals 13 residues. The V gene's germline CDR1 is SNHLY and CDR2 FYNNEI. V was trimmed by 6 bases and J by 4 bases, leaving 10 bases between them. The CDR3 DNA follows: TGTGCCAGCAGGAGGGCCTCAGGAAACACCATATATTTT. This translates into CASRRASGNTIYF. The full variable domain, its missing parts supplied by reference TRBV2 and TRBJ1-3, is EPEVTQTPSHQVTQMGQEVILRCVPISNHLYFYWYRQILGQKVEFLVSFYNNEISEKSEIFDDQFSVERPDGSNFTLKIRSTKLEDSAMYFCASRRASGNTIYFGEGSWLTVV.

V is TRBV4-1 and J is TRBJ2-4; TRBD1 agrees at 11 bases. This CDR3 contains 18 residues. From germline, CDR1 is MGHRA and CDR2 YSYEKL. Trimming at V came to 0 bases and at J to 9 bases, leaving 13 bases not matched to a gene. CDR3 coding DNA: TGCGCCAGCAGCCAAGATCCTGCGGACAGGGGGCAGGTGAGCATTCAGTACTTC. It specifies CASSQDPADRGQVSIQYF.

The chain recombines TRBV30 with TRBJ1-1; TRBD1 agrees at 11 bases. V gave up 6 bases and J gave up 4 bases; unmatched junction bases: 7. CDR1 is GTSNPN and CDR2 is SVGIG in the germline V gene (reference sequence). CDR3 length: 14 amino acids. The CDR3 DNA sequence: TGTGCCTGCGGACAGGGGGCCTCTTTCACTGAAGCTTTCTTT. This gives the protein CACGQGASFTEAFF.

This chain connects TRBV7-9 to TRBJ2-7; maybe TRBD1 (5 bases). Per germline, CDR1 SEHNR and CDR2 FQNEAQ (reference sequence). The CDR3 runs 12 residues. V was cut by 8 bases and J by 4 bases, with 12 bases left in between. The CDR3 protein is CASGALSYEQYF. CDR3 DNA sequence: TGTGCCAGCGGGGCCCTCAGTTACGAGCAGTACTTC.

The V and J genes are TRBV27 and TRBJ1-1, with a tentative D call TRBD1 (6 bases). Germline V CDR1 and CDR2: MNHEY, SMNVEV (reference sequence). V was clipped by 1 base and J by 0 bases, with 12 bases between them. The CDR3 covers 16 residues. The CDR3: CASSLFPGQMNTEAFF. The CDR3 DNA reads TGTGCCAGCAGTTTATTCCCTGGACAGATGAACACTGAAGCTTTCTTT.

A few counts support this clone. The V and J genes are TRBV2 and TRBJ2-3, with 7 bases fitting TRBD2. This CDR3 contains 14 residues. V lost 7 bases to trimming and J lost 5 bases; unmatched junction nucleotides: 9. Germline CDR1 is SNHLY and CDR2 is FYNNEI. This CDR3 is CASMAAGRLDTQYF. The CDR3 DNA sequence: TGTGCCAGCATGGCAGCGGGGCGATTAGATACGCAGTATTTT.

This chain joins TRBV28 and TRBJ1-5; TRBD1 agrees at 9 bases. V lost 5 bases and J lost 2; bases outside the gene matches: 10. This CDR3 is 17 amino acids long. Germline V gene data show CDR1 as MDHEN and CDR2 as SYDVKM. The CDR3 bases are TGTGCCAGCAGTGGGACAGGGAGGGGCTGGGGCAATCAGCCCCAGCATTTT. Amino acids: CASSGTGRGWGNQPQHF. The full variable domain, its missing parts supplied by reference TRBV28 and TRBJ1-5, is DVKVTQSSRYLVKRTGEKVFLECVQDMDHENMFWYRQDPGLGLRLIYFSYDVKMKEKGDIPEGYSVSREKKERFSLILESASTNQTSMYLCASSGTGRGWGNQPQHFGDGTRLSIL.

This clone was counted once. The rearrangement uses TRBV12-2 and TRBJ1-3; the table's D call of TRBD1 was not tested on the DNA. TRBV12-2 represents a pseudogene. This CDR3 is 16 amino acids long. CDR3 amino acids: CASRLARQGAGNTIYF. CDR3 nucleotides: TGTGCAAGTCGCTTAGCGCGACAGGGGGCTGGAAACACCATATATTTT.

The table lists this clone with a count of one. The chain is built from TRBV5-4 and TRBJ2-5; possibly TRBD1 for D (5 bases). Germline V lookup: CDR1 SGHNT, CDR2 YYREEE (reference sequence). The ends were cut back, 4 bases at V and 0 bases at J, with 10 bases in the middle. CDR3 length: 14 amino acids. CDR3 in amino acids: CASSQQGNQETQYF. CDR3 DNA sequence: TGTGCCAGCAGCCAGCAGGGAAACCAAGAGACCCAGTACTTC. Filled out from reference TRBV5-4 and TRBJ2-5, the complete variable domain reads ETGVTQSPTHLIKTRGQQVTLRCSSQSGHNTVSWYQQALGQGPQFIFQYYREEENGRGNFPPRFSGLQFPNYSSELNVNALELDDSALYLCASSQQGNQETQYFGPGTRLLVL.

Regarding this clone: The junction shows a germline mismatch at one end, possibly a read error. The rearrangement links TRBV2 to TRBJ2-6; 9 nucleotides line up with TRBD1. This CDR3 comprises 17 residues. The germline gives CDR1 SNHLY, CDR2 FYNNEI. The CDR3 region has the DNA TGTGCCAGCACTGAACAGGGGGCGATATCTGGGGCCAACGTCCTGACTTTC. As protein: CASTEQGAISGANVLTF.

The chain is built from TRBV18 and TRBJ2-1; D is unresolved. The CDR3 runs 15 residues. V was cut by 8 bases and J by 7 bases, with 21 bases left in between. Germline-derived CDR1 and CDR2 are KGHSH and LQKENI. The chain's CDR3 is CASPLGRLVRNEQFF. In DNA, the CDR3 is TGTGCCAGCCCTCTCGGTAGGCTAGTAAGAAATGAGCAGTTCTTC.

About this clone itself: Other nucleotide sequences in the sample specify the same CDR3. The chain links TRBV27 to TRBJ1-6; 8 bases are shared with TRBD1. Germline assignment: CDR1 MNHEY and CDR2 SMNVEV (reference sequence). This CDR3 has 14 amino acids. J was trimmed by 10 bases and V by 6 bases; bases with no gene match: 8. The DNA for the CDR3 is TGTGCCAGCAGCCGACAGGGGATAGGCTCACCCCTCCACTTT. Translation gives CASSRQGIGSPLHF.

This chain joins TRBV9 and TRBJ2-2; 7 bases agree with TRBD2. CDR1 SGDLS and CDR2 YYNGEE come from the germline V gene. J was trimmed by 7 bases and V by 3 bases; bases with no gene match: 12. The CDR3 runs to 16 residues. The DNA of the CDR3 is TGTGCCAGCAGCGGGACCGGGCTAGCGGAGCACGGGGAGCTGTTTTTT. Amino acid sequence: CASSGTGLAEHGELFF.

CDR3 amino acids: CASSLEGASNEKLFF. As DNA, the CDR3 is TGTGCCAGCAGCTTAGAGGGGGCATCAAATGAAAAACTGTTTTTT. V and J are TRBV7-2 and TRBJ1-4; 7 nucleotides line up with TRBD1. This CDR3 has 15 residues. Germline CDR1 SGHTA, CDR2 FQGNSA. Trimming removed 1 base from V and 5 bases from J; junction bases left unmatched: 4.

The V call is TRBV7-9, the J call TRBJ1-1, with 7 bases lining up with TRBD1. The CDR3 length is 12 residues. V was clipped by 4 bases and J by 8 bases; unmatched bases: 4. Germline V gene lookup returns CDR1 SEHNR and CDR2 FQNEAQ (reference sequence). The DNA of the CDR3 is TGTGCCAGCAGCTCTGGGGACAGAGAAGCTTTCTTT. It specifies CASSSGDREAFF. Supplemented by reference TRBV7-9 and TRBJ1-1, the full variable domain reads DTGVSQNPRHKITKRGQNVTFRCDPISEHNRLYWYRQTLGQGPEFLTYFQNEAQLEKSRLLSDRFSAERPKGSFSTLEIQRTEQGDSAMYLCASSSGDREAFFGQGTRLTVV.

This rearrangement joins TRBV3-1 (or the pseudogene TRBV3-2) to TRBJ2-2, with TRBD2 as a possible D gene (5 bases). This CDR3 has 14 residues. Germline CDR1 and CDR2: LGHDT and YNNKEL (reference sequence). Deletions cut 4 bases from V and 6 bases from J, with 12 bases between. The DNA of the CDR3 is TGTGCCAGCAGCCGTATGCTAGCCCCCGGGGAGCTGTTTTTT. Its translation is CASSRMLAPGELFF.

The V gene is TRBV27, the J gene TRBJ2-4; 10 nucleotides agree with TRBD1. The CDR3 sequence is 13 residues long. Germline V gene data show CDR1 as MNHEY and CDR2 as SMNVEV (reference sequence). J gave up 6 bases and V 5 bases, and 1 base lay outside the gene matches. The CDR3: CASSRTGGNIQYF. The CDR3 DNA follows: TGTGCCAGCAGTCGGACAGGGGGAAACATTCAGTACTTC.

The chain carries TRBV23-1 and TRBJ1-1; D is ambiguous. TRBV23-1 is an ORF, with its function uncertain. V lost 7 bases to trimming and J lost 4 bases, with 25 bases between them. The CDR3 is 17 residues long. The CDR3 loop reads CASTFQSTENSPTEAFF. DNA of the CDR3: TGCGCCAGCACTTTTCAGTCGACCGAAAACAGCCCCACTGAAGCTTTCTTT.

The chain carries TRBV7-8 and TRBJ1-2, with a weak D call TRBD1 (6 bases). The CDR3 is 13 amino acids. Germline V CDR1 and CDR2: SGHVS, FQNEAQ. Trimming removed 5 bases from V and 2 bases from J, with 9 bases in between. CDR3 protein: CASSTGGNYGYTF. The CDR3 region has the DNA TGTGCCAGCAGCACGGGGGGCAACTATGGCTACACCTTC.

This chain joins TRBV29-1 and TRBJ2-1, with a possible D match to TRBD1 (5 bases). Germline V gene lookup returns CDR1 SQVTM and CDR2 ANQGSEA. The length of the CDR3 is 11 residues. V was clipped by 3 bases and J by 6 bases, with 6 bases between them. The CDR3 DNA sequence: TGCAGCGTTGACAGGGTCAATGAGCAGTTCTTC. Its translation is CSVDRVNEQFF.

The chain uses TRBV7-9 and TRBJ2-7, with D maybe TRBD2 (6 bases). This CDR3 has 14 amino acids. The germline V gene encodes CDR1 SEHNR and CDR2 FQNEAQ (reference sequence). V lost 1 base to trimming and J lost 3 bases, with 10 bases between them. The chain's CDR3 is CASSLVGSRYEQYF. The DNA of the CDR3 is TGTGCCAGCAGCTTAGTCGGGAGTCGCTACGAGCAGTACTTC.

The rearrangement uses TRBV21-1 and TRBJ2-7; the D call TRBD2 from the table was never checked on the DNA. TRBV21-1 is tagged as a pseudogene. CDR3 size: 13 residues. In DNA, the CDR3 is TGTGCCAGCAGCAAATGCGCCCTCCGGGGGCAGTACTTC. It translates to CASSKCALRGQYF.

This clone has a single count. DNA of the CDR3: TGTGCCAGCAGTGACCGCGGACTAGCCCACGAGCAGTACTTC. Translating it yields CASSDRGLAHEQYF. J is TRBJ2-7 and V is TRBV25-1, with 8 bases matching TRBD2. J gave up 5 bases and V 3 bases, and 6 bases lay outside the gene matches. The CDR3 runs 14 residues. Germline values: CDR1 MGHDK, CDR2 SYGVNS.

V gene TRBV10-2 combines with J gene TRBJ2-1, with 16 bases aligning to TRBD2. CDR1 and CDR2 from the germline V gene are WSHSY and SAAADI. V lost 6 bases and J lost 7; bases outside the gene matches: 18. The CDR3 is 20 residues long. The CDR3 spells CASRDRGLAGGPRSDNEQFF. The DNA for the CDR3 is TGCGCCAGCAGGGACAGGGGACTAGCGGGAGGGCCGAGGTCTGATAATGAGCAGTTCTTC.

The chain uses TRBV2 and TRBJ1-4, with no clear D. The CDR3 has 18 residues. Germline CDR1 SNHLY, CDR2 FYNNEI. V lost 7 bases to trimming and J lost 15 bases, with 36 bases between them. This chain's CDR3 is CASTPGSPVPQLMKNLFF. In nucleotides, the CDR3 is TGTGCCAGCACTCCGGGGTCCCCAGTCCCGCAACTAATGAAAAACTTGTTTTTT.